This T cell receptor beta chain came from a study of T cell repertoires in cytomegalovirus infection. Study as a whole: Evidence of both CMV infection and a matching HLA type came from public TCR beta signatures.

This clonotype was seen more than once but under ten times. Its antigen is still unknown. MiXCR was run by TCRdb on the reads, yielding one entry per CDR3 protein. Among some 680,000 distinct CDR3 sequences listed, less than 40% were seen once. Points from the study as a whole: Ex vivo, HLA-C-restricted CMV-specific TCR beta clonotypes prevailed over the rest of the response. Individuals carrying CMV plus the relevant HLA were identified by cumulative frequency of public TCR beta families.

The CDR3 sequence is 15 residues long. V lost 0 bases, J lost 4 bases, and 13 bases lay in between. Germline V gives CDR1 SGHRS, CDR2 YFSETQ. The chain employs TRBV5-1 and TRBJ2-5, with D possibly being TRBD1 (6 bases). The specimen sequenced was PBMCs. The clonotype comes from a human donor in good health (CMV status not recorded). Some clones in this sample may be carry-over from other donors' samples. The CDR3 spells CASSLGSGAGETQYF. The CDR3 DNA reads as TGCGCCAGCAGCTTGGGCTCAGGGGCAGGAGAGACCCAGTACTTC.